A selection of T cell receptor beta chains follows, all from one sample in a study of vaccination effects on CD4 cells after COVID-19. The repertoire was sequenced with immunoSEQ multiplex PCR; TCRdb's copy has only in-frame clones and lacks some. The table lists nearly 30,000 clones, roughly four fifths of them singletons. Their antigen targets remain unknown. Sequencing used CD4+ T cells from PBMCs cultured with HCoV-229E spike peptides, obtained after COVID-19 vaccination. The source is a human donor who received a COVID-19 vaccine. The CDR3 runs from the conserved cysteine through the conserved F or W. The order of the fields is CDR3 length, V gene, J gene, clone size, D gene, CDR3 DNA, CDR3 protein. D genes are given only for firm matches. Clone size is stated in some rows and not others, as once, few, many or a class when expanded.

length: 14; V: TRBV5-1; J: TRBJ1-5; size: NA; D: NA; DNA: TGCGCCAGCAGCTTTTGGCCAGGGGATCAGCCCCAGCATTTT; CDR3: CASSFWPGDQPQHF
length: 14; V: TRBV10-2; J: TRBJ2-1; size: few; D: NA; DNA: TGCGCCAGCGTACCGACGGGACTCCACAATGAGCAGTTCTTC; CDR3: CASVPTGLHNEQFF
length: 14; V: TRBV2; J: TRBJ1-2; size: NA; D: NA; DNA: TGTGCCAGCAGTGAAGTTTGGGGGTTTGATGGCTACACCTTC; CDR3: CASSEVWGFDGYTF
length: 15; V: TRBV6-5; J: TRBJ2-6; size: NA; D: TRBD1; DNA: TGTGCCACCGGACAGGGGGCAGGTGGGGCCAACGTCCTGACTTTC; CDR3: CATGQGAGGANVLTF
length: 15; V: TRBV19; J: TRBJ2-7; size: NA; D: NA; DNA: TGTGCCAGTAGAGAATCGGGACGGGCCTCCTACGAGCAGTACTTC; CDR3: CASRESGRASYEQYF
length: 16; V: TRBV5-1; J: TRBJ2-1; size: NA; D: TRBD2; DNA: TGCGCCAGCAGCTTGGAAAGCGGGGCATCCTACAATGAGCAGTTCTTC; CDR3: CASSLESGASYNEQFF
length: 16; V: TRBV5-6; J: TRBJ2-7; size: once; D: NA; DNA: TGTGCCAGCAGCTTCTCCCAGGGGGACTTGTACTACGAGCAGTACTTC; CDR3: CASSFSQGDLYYEQYF
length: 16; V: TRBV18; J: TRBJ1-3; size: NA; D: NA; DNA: TGTGCCAGCTCACCTAACTCGCGACAGTCTGGAAACACCATATATTTT; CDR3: CASSPNSRQSGNTIYF
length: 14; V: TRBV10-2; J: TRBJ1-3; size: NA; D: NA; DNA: TGCGCCAGCAGTGAGTCGACGGCTGGAAACACCATATATTTT; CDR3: CASSESTAGNTIYF
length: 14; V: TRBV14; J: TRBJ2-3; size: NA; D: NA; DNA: TGTGCCAGCAGCCTCGGCCTCGGAACAGATACGCAGTATTTT; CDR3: CASSLGLGTDTQYF
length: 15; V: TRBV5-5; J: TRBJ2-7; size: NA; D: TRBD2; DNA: TGTGCCAGCAGCGTCGTCGCGGGAGGGCCCTACGAGCAGTACTTC; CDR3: CASSVVAGGPYEQYF
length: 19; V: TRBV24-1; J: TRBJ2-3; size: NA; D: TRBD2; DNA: TGTGCCACCAGTGATCCGTCACTAGCGGGGGGATTCACCACAGATACGCAGTATTTT; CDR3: CATSDPSLAGGFTTDTQYF
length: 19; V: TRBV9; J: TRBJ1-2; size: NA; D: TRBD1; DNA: TGTGCCAGCAGCGTCCGAAAGGGACCGGGACAGGGGGATTACTATGGCTACACCTTC; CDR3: CASSVRKGPGQGDYYGYTF
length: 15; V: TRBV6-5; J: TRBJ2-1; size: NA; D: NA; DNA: TGTGCCAGCAGAAGATCGTCCGGGAGACACAATGAGCAGTTCTTC; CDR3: CASRRSSGRHNEQFF